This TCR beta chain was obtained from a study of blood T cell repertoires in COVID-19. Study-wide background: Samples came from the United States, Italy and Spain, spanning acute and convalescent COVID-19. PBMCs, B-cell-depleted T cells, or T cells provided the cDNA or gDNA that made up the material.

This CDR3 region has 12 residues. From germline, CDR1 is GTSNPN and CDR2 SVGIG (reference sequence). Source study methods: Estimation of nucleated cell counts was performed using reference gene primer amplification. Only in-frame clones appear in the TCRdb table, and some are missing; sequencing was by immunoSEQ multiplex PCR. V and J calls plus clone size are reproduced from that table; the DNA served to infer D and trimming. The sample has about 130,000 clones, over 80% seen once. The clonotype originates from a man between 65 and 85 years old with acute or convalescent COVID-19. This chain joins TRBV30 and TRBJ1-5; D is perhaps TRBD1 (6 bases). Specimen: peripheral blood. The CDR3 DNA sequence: TGTGCTTGGGACACACCTTATCAGCCCCAGCATTTT. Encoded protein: CAWDTPYQPQHF.